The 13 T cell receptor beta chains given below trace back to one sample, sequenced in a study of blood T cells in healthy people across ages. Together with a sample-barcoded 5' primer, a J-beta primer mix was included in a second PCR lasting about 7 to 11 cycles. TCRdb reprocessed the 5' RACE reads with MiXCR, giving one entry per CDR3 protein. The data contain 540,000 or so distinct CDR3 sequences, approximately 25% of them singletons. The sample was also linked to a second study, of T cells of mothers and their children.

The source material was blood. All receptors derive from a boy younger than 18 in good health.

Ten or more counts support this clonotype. CDR3 residues: CSARDLGGTEAFF. For the CDR3, the DNA is TGCAGTGCTAGAGATTTAGGGGGGACTGAAGCTTTCTTT. The rearrangement joins TRBV20-1 to TRBJ1-1; tentatively, D is TRBD1 (6 bases). Trimming pared 0 bases from V and 5 bases from J, leaving 10 bases between. The CDR3 contains 13 residues. Germline V gene lookup returns CDR1 DFQATT and CDR2 SNEGSKA (reference sequence).

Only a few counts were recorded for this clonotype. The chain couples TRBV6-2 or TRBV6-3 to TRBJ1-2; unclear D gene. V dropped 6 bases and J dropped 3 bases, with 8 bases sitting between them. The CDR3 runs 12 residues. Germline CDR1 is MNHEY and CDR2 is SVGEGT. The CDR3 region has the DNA TGTGCCAGCAGATGGGGAGACTATGGCTACACCTTC. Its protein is CASRWGDYGYTF.

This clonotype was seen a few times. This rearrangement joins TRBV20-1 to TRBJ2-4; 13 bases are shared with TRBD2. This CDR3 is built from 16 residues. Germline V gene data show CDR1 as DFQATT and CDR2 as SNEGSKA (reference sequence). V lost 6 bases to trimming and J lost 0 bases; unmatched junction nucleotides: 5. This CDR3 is CSARLAGGLAKNIQYF. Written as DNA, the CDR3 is TGCAGTGCGAGACTAGCGGGGGGCCTAGCCAAAAACATTCAGTACTTC.

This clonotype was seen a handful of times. CDR3 loop: CASSLAGGYETQYF. Here the CDR3 DNA reads TGTGCCAGCAGCTTAGCCGGGGGGTACGAGACCCAGTACTTC. The V and J genes are TRBV7-2 and TRBJ2-5, with 7 bases matching TRBD2. The CDR3 totals 14 residues. The germline gives CDR1 SGHTA, CDR2 FQGNSA. V shed 0 bases, J shed 5 bases, and the junction held 3 bases outside the gene matches.

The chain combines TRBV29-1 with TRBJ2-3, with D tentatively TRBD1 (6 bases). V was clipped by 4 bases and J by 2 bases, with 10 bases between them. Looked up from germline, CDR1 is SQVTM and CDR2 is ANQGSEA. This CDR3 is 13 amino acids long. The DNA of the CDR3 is TGCAGCGTTGCTGGACAGTACACAGATACGCAGTATTTT. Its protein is CSVAGQYTDTQYF.

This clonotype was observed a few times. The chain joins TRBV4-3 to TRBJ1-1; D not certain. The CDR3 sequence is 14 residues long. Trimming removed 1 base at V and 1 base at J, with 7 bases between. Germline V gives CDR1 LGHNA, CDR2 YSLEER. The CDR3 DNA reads TGCGCCAGCAGCCAAGCGGCGGCGAACACTGAAGCTTTCTTT. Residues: CASSQAAANTEAFF.

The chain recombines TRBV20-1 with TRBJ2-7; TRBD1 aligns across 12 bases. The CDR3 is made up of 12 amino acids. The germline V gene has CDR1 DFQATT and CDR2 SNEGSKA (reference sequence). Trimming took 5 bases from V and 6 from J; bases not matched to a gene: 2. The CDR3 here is CSAGTGGGEQYF. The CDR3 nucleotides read TGCAGTGCTGGGACAGGGGGCGGCGAGCAGTACTTC.

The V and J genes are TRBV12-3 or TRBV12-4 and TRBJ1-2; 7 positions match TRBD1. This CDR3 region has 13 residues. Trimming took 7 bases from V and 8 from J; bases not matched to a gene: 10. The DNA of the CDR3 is TGTGCCAGCACCCAAAGGGGGCTCCTAGGCTACACCTTC. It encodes CASTQRGLLGYTF.

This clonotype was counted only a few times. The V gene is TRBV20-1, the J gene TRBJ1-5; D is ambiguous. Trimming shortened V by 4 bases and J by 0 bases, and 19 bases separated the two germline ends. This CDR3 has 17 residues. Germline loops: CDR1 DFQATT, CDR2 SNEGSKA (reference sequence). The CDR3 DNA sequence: TGCAGTGCTACCGCCTACGGGAGGCGGTATAGCAATCAGCCCCAGCATTTT. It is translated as CSATAYGRRYSNQPQHF.

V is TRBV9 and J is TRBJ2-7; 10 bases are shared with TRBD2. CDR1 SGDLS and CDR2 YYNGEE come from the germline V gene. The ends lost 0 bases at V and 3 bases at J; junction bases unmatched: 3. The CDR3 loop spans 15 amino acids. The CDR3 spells CASSVGGTSDYEQYF. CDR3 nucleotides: TGTGCCAGCAGCGTAGGGGGGACTAGCGACTACGAGCAGTACTTC.

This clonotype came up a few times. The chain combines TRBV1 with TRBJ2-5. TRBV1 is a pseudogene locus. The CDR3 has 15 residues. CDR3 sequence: CTSSQESEPQETQYF. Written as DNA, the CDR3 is TGCACCAGCAGCCAAGAATCGGAGCCCCAAGAGACCCAGTACTTC.

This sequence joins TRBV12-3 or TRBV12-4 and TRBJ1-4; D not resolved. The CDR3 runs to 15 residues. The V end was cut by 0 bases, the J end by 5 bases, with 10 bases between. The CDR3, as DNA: TGTGCCAGCAGTTTAGCGCTGGAACGGAATGAAAAACTGTTTTTT. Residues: CASSLALERNEKLFF.

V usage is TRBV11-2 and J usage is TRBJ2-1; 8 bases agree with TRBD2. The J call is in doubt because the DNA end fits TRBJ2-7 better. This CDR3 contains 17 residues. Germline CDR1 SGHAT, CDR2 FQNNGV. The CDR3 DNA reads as TGTGCCAGCAGCTCGTTCCCTAGCGGGTCAAATTCCTACGAGCAGTACTTC. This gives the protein CASSSFPSGSNSYEQYF.